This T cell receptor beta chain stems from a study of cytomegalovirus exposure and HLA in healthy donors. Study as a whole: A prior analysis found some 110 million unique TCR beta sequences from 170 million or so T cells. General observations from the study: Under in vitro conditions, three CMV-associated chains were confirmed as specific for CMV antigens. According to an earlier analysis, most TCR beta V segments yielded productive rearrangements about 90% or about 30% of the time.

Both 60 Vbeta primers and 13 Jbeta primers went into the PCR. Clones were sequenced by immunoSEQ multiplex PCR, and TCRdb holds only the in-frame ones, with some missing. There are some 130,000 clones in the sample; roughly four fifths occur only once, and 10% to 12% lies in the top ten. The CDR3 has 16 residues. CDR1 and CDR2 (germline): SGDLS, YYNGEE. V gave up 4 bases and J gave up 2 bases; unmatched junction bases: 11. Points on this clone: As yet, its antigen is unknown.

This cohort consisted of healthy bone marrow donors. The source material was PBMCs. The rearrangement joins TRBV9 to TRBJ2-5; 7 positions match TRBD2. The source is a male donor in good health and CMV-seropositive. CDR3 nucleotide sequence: TGTGCCAGCAGCCCCCAGACTAGCAGTTCGCAAGAGACCCAGTACTTC. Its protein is CASSPQTSSSQETQYF.